These 30 T cell receptor beta chains originate from one sample sequenced in a study of blood T cell repertoires in COVID-19. Using immunoSEQ multiplex PCR, the repertoire was profiled, and TCRdb retains in-frame clones only, with some absent. The data show around 210,000 clones, about 82% seen once. Sample: peripheral blood. The receptors were gathered from a man aged 45-65 years with COVID-19, enrolled during active disease.

The J gene is TRBJ1-2, the V gene TRBV7-3, with TRBD1 matching 9 bases. Germline-derived CDR1 and CDR2 are SGHTA and FQGTGA. The trim removed 3 bases at V and 2 bases at J, leaving 4 bases unmatched. The CDR3 consists of 15 residues. CDR3 bases: TGTGCCAGCAGCTTGGGGACAGGGAACAACTATGGCTACACCTTC. It specifies CASSLGTGNNYGYTF.

The chain couples TRBV5-1 to TRBJ2-2; 7 bases match TRBD1. Germline CDR1 and CDR2: SGHRS and YFSETQ. This CDR3 contains 16 residues. V shed 4 bases, J shed 4 bases, and the junction held 10 bases outside the gene matches. CDR3 region: CASSRVVRGPTGELFF. For the CDR3, the DNA is TGCGCCAGCAGCCGGGTTGTTAGGGGGCCCACCGGGGAGCTGTTTTTT.

The chain links TRBV27 to TRBJ2-3; weak D call: TRBD2 (5 bases). Trimming cost V 3 bases and J 2 bases, with 12 bases left between them. Germline V CDR1 and CDR2: MNHEY, SMNVEV (reference sequence). The CDR3 contains 15 residues. The CDR3 DNA reads as TGTGCCAGCAGTTTTCGGGGAAAATCCACAGATACGCAGTATTTT. As protein: CASSFRGKSTDTQYF.

The chain joins TRBV28 to TRBJ2-5, with a weak D call TRBD2 (5 bases). V lost 4 bases and J 3 bases, leaving 15 bases between the germline ends. The germline V gene has CDR1 MDHEN and CDR2 SYDVKM. The CDR3 is made up of 15 amino acids. The chain's CDR3 is CASSSQPGNKETQYF. CDR3 in DNA: TGTGCCAGCAGTTCACAACCGGGAAATAAAGAGACCCAGTACTTC.

The CDR3 region is CASTDPGQGSSGANVLTF. The CDR3 DNA is TGTGCCAGCACCGATCCGGGACAGGGTAGCTCTGGGGCCAACGTCCTGACTTTC. The chain employs TRBV2 and TRBJ2-6; TRBD1 aligns across 9 bases. The CDR3 consists of 18 residues. Germline-derived CDR1 and CDR2 are SNHLY and FYNNEI. V was pared by 7 bases and J by 0 bases, with 10 bases of the junction left unmatched.

The V and J genes are TRBV11-2 and TRBJ2-2, with 9 bases that match TRBD2. The CDR3 spans 15 residues. V shed 5 bases, J shed 3 bases, and the junction held 4 bases outside the gene matches. Germline CDR1 reads SGHAT; CDR2 reads FQNNGV. The CDR3 DNA follows: TGTGCCAGCAGCCCAAGCGGGGGGTACACCGGGGAGCTGTTTTTT. This sequence encodes CASSPSGGYTGELFF.

The chain links TRBV3-1 (or the pseudogene TRBV3-2) to TRBJ1-2, with D tentatively TRBD1 (5 bases). The CDR3 length is 15 residues. Germline assignment: CDR1 LGHDT and CDR2 YNNKEL (reference sequence). The V end lost 3 bases, the J end lost 3 bases, and 14 bases lay between the germline ends. CDR3 sequence: CASSQGRTFDYGYTF. The CDR3 DNA reads TGTGCCAGCAGCCAGGGCCGGACATTCGACTATGGCTACACCTTC.

The chain employs TRBV5-1 and TRBJ2-5; D is unresolved. Germline V gene lookup returns CDR1 SGHRS and CDR2 YFSETQ. Trimming took 2 bases from V and 5 from J, leaving 4 bases between them. CDR3 length: 11 amino acids. CDR3 loop: CASSFSETQYF. The CDR3 DNA reads TGCGCCAGCAGCTTCTCGGAGACCCAGTACTTC.

This clone has only a few counts. V usage is TRBV5-4 and J usage is TRBJ1-3; 7 bases align to TRBD1. J gave up 0 bases and V 0 bases, and 0 bases lay outside the gene matches. Germline-derived CDR1 and CDR2 are SGHNT and YYREEE (reference sequence). The CDR3 extends over 15 amino acids. CDR3 coding DNA: TGTGCCAGCAGCTTGGAGGGGGCCTCTGGAAACACCATATATTTT. It specifies CASSLEGASGNTIYF.

The chain employs TRBV2 and TRBJ2-5, with D maybe TRBD1 (6 bases). The CDR3 is made up of 16 amino acids. With 5 bases removed from V and 4 bases from J, the gap between germline ends came to 20 bases. CDR1 is SNHLY, CDR2 FYNNEI, per germline. CDR3 sequence reads: CASSSGLTGIGETQYF. As DNA, the CDR3 is TGTGCCAGCAGTAGTGGGCTTACAGGGATAGGAGAGACCCAGTACTTC.

The CDR3 sequence is CAWTGNPGEKLFF. As DNA, the CDR3 is TGTGCCTGGACCGGGAACCCCGGGGAAAAACTGTTTTTT. The chain carries TRBV30 and TRBJ1-4; no clear D. CDR3 size: 13 residues. The V and J ends lost 4 bases and 8 bases respectively, with 14 bases between them. Germline V CDR1 and CDR2: GTSNPN, SVGIG (reference sequence). Together with reference TRBV30 and TRBJ1-4, the CDR3 gives the full variable domain: SQTIHQWPATLVQPVGSPLSLECTVEGTSNPNLYWYRQAAGRGLQLLFYSVGIGQISSEVPQNLSASRPQDRQFILSSKKLLLSDSGFYLCAWTGNPGEKLFFGSGTQLSVL.

The chain joins TRBV18 to TRBJ2-4, with a tentative D call TRBD1 (5 bases). In germline, CDR1 is KGHSH, CDR2 LQKENI. The CDR3 is made up of 16 amino acids. V lost 3 bases, J lost 6 bases, and 18 bases lay in between. The DNA for the CDR3 is TGTGCCAGCTCACCCACGAAGACTGGACAAATAAACATTCAGTACTTC. Protein: CASSPTKTGQINIQYF.

This chain joins TRBV18 and TRBJ2-5; D uncertain. This CDR3 has 14 residues. Trimming took off 0 bases at V and 5 bases at J, with 10 bases between the two ends. Germline CDR1 KGHSH, CDR2 LQKENI. CDR3 residues: CASSPPAGPETQYF. The DNA for the CDR3 is TGTGCCAGCTCACCACCGGCAGGTCCTGAGACCCAGTACTTC. Full variable domain (missing parts from reference TRBV18 and TRBJ2-5): NAGVMQNPRHLVRRRGQEARLRCSPMKGHSHVYWYRQLPEEGLKFMVYLQKENIIDESGMPKERFSAEFPKEGPSILRIQQVVRGDSAAYFCASSPPAGPETQYFGPGTRLLVL.

The CDR3 protein is CASSQESTSWDTQYF. In DNA form, the CDR3 reads TGTGCCAGCAGCCAAGAGTCGACTAGCTGGGATACGCAGTATTTT. The chain links TRBV3-1 (or the pseudogene TRBV3-2) to TRBJ2-3, with TRBD2 matching 7 bases. The J segment lost 6 bases and the V segment lost 0 bases, leaving 6 bases of the junction unmatched. Germline V gives CDR1 LGHDT, CDR2 YNNKEL (reference sequence). The length of the CDR3 is 15 residues.

The DNA of the CDR3 is TGTGCCAGCAGCGAAGACATCTACGAGCAGTACTTC. This translates into CASSEDIYEQYF. The rearrangement joins TRBV6-4 to TRBJ2-7; no clear D. The length of the CDR3 is 12 residues. V gave up 6 bases and J gave up 3 bases, with 9 bases separating them. Germline lookup yields CDR1 MRHNA and CDR2 SNTAGT.

This clone was observed a handful of times. CDR3 in amino acids: CASSLDWDRGWTEAFF. DNA for the CDR3: TGTGCCAGCAGCTTAGATTGGGACAGGGGATGGACTGAAGCTTTCTTT. The rearrangement joins TRBV7-8 to TRBJ1-1; 10 nucleotides line up with TRBD1. V gave up 1 base and J gave up 5 bases; unmatched junction bases: 7. The CDR3 runs 16 residues. Germline V gene sequence: CDR1 SGHVS, CDR2 FQNEAQ.

This clone was counted once. V is TRBV12-5 and J is TRBJ1-1; TRBD1 matches at 7 bases. Germline CDR1 reads LGHNT; CDR2 reads FRNRAP. The CDR3 is 13 amino acids. Trimming cost V 7 bases and J 1 base; bases outside gene matches: 3. The CDR3: CASARDRNTEAFF. CDR3 bases: TGTGCTAGTGCCCGGGACAGGAACACTGAAGCTTTCTTT.

This CDR3 reads CASSLLGQMNSPLHF. The DNA for the CDR3 is TGTGCCAGCAGCCTCCTGGGACAGATGAATTCACCCCTCCACTTT. The rearrangement links TRBV5-4 to TRBJ1-6; 7 bases line up with TRBD1. This CDR3 has 15 residues. The germline V gene has CDR1 SGHNT and CDR2 YYREEE (reference sequence). The junction had 8 bases not matched to a gene; V was cut back by 4 bases and J by 7 bases. The whole variable domain, remainder taken from reference TRBV5-4 and TRBJ1-6, is ETGVTQSPTHLIKTRGQQVTLRCSSQSGHNTVSWYQQALGQGPQFIFQYYREEENGRGNFPPRFSGLQFPNYSSELNVNALELDDSALYLCASSLLGQMNSPLHFGNGTRLTVT.

The V and J genes are TRBV7-9 and TRBJ1-5; TRBD1 matches at 11 bases. With V trimmed by 0 bases and J by 7 bases, 8 bases remained unmatched. Looked up from germline, CDR1 is SEHNR and CDR2 is FQNEAQ (reference sequence). The CDR3 runs to 17 residues. CDR3 nucleotides: TGTGCCAGCAGCTTAGCGCTAGGACAGGGGGCAGAGCAGCCCCAGCATTTT. Translating gives CASSLALGQGAEQPQHF.

The V and J genes are TRBV9 and TRBJ1-6, with 9 nucleotides matching TRBD1. The CDR3 covers 15 residues. In germline, CDR1 is SGDLS, CDR2 YYNGEE. Trimming cost V 4 bases and J 6 bases; bases outside gene matches: 5. CDR3 nucleotide sequence: TGTGCCAGCAGCTCGGGACAGGGAGGTAATTCACCCCTCCACTTT. This sequence encodes CASSSGQGGNSPLHF.

This chain uses TRBV6-8 with TRBJ2-7; tentatively, D is TRBD1 (5 bases). The CDR3 sequence is 19 residues long. V lost 3 bases to trimming and J lost 4 bases, with 28 bases between them. Germline V gene sequence: CDR1 MNHGY, CDR2 SAAAGT. CDR3 sequence reads: CASSYPDTDVGQGHYEQYF. DNA of the CDR3: TGTGCCAGCAGTTATCCTGACACCGACGTGGGTCAGGGTCATTACGAGCAGTACTTC.

V gene TRBV7-3 combines with J gene TRBJ2-1, with TRBD2 matching 13 bases. This CDR3 spans 15 amino acids. The junction had 5 bases not matched to a gene; V was cut back by 4 bases and J by 8 bases. Germline V gene data show CDR1 as SGHTA and CDR2 as FQGTGA. The CDR3 spells CASSSTSGGADEQFF. DNA of the CDR3: TGTGCCAGCAGCTCCACTAGCGGGGGGGCCGATGAGCAGTTCTTC.

The chain employs TRBV7-2 and TRBJ1-5, with D tentatively TRBD1 (5 bases). Trimming took off 5 bases at V and 4 bases at J, with 12 bases between the two ends. Per germline, CDR1 SGHTA and CDR2 FQGNSA. CDR3 length: 14 amino acids. CDR3 sequence (DNA): TGTGCCAGCAGCAGCAGGGTAGGGAATCAGCCCCAGCATTTT. Amino acid sequence: CASSSRVGNQPQHF.

The gene calls are TRBV19 and TRBJ1-6, with D uncertain. The CDR3 length is 15 residues. Germline CDR1 and CDR2: LNHDA and SQIVND (reference sequence). V shed 7 bases and J shed 5 bases, with 15 bases lying between them. CDR3 loop: CASTRVADNNSPLHF. The CDR3 DNA is TGTGCCAGTACCCGAGTAGCAGATAATAATTCACCCCTCCACTTT.

This chain connects TRBV9 to TRBJ2-3, with 8 bases identical to TRBD2. Germline CDR1 SGDLS, CDR2 YYNGEE. V lost 3 bases, J lost 1 base, and 7 bases stayed unmatched. CDR3 length: 16 residues. This CDR3 is CASSDRAGVRTDTQYF. The DNA of the CDR3 is TGTGCCAGCAGCGATCGAGCGGGGGTGCGCACAGATACGCAGTATTTT.

This clone was counted only a few times. The J gene is TRBJ2-7, the V gene TRBV7-9; 9 bases line up with TRBD1. V shed 5 bases, J shed 5 bases, and the junction held 7 bases outside the gene matches. The germline CDR1 and CDR2 sequences are SEHNR and FQNEAQ (reference sequence). The CDR3 is made up of 14 amino acids. CDR3: CASSRDRERDEQYF. In DNA form, the CDR3 reads TGTGCCAGCAGCCGGGACAGGGAGCGGGACGAGCAGTACTTC.

V is TRBV27 and J is TRBJ2-7, with TRBD2 matching 9 bases. In germline, CDR1 is MNHEY, CDR2 SMNVEV (reference sequence). The CDR3 contains 15 residues. Trimming took 6 bases from V and 2 from J; bases not matched to a gene: 8. The CDR3 DNA follows: TGTGCCAGCAGGACAGGAATAGCGGGGGCCTACGAGCAGTACTTC. Amino acid sequence: CASRTGIAGAYEQYF.

This clone has only one observation. V usage is TRBV7-2 and J usage is TRBJ2-6, with D hard to call. This CDR3 contains 15 residues. Germline lookup yields CDR1 SGHTA and CDR2 FQGNSA. The V and J ends lost 4 bases and 1 base respectively, with 8 bases between them. In DNA form, the CDR3 reads TGTGCCAGCAGCTCCAGGCAGTCTGGGGCCAACGTCCTGACTTTC. It translates to CASSSRQSGANVLTF.

The chain combines TRBV10-3 with TRBJ1-1; 8 bases are a match to TRBD1. After removal of 5 bases from V and 1 base from J, the junction contained 3 bases not matched to a gene. Germline V gene lookup returns CDR1 ENHRY and CDR2 SYGVKD. The CDR3 has 14 residues. CDR3 nucleotides: TGTGCCATCAGTTACGGGACAGGGAACACTGAAGCTTTCTTT. Protein: CAISYGTGNTEAFF.

The chain links TRBV27 to TRBJ1-1; D may be TRBD1 (5 bases). There are 15 residues in the CDR3. Germline V lookup: CDR1 MNHEY, CDR2 SMNVEV (reference sequence). Trimming took off 7 bases at V and 6 bases at J, with 21 bases between the two ends. CDR3 loop: CASTPTGAGNAEAFF. CDR3 coding DNA: TGTGCCAGCACCCCAACTGGGGCAGGAAACGCTGAAGCTTTCTTT.